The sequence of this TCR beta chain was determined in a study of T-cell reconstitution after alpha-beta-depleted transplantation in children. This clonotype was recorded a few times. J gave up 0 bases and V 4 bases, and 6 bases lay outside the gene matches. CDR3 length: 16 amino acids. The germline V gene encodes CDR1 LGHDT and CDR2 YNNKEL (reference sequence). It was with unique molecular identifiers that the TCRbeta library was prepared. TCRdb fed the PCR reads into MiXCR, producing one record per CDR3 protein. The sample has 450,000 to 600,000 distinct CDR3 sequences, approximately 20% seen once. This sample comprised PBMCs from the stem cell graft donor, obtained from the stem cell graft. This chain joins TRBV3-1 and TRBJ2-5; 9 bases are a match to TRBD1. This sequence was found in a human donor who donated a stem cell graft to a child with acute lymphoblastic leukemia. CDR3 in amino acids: CASSRLRDRDQETQYF. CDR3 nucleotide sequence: TGTGCCAGCAGCCGCCTAAGGGACAGGGACCAAGAGACCCAGTACTTC.